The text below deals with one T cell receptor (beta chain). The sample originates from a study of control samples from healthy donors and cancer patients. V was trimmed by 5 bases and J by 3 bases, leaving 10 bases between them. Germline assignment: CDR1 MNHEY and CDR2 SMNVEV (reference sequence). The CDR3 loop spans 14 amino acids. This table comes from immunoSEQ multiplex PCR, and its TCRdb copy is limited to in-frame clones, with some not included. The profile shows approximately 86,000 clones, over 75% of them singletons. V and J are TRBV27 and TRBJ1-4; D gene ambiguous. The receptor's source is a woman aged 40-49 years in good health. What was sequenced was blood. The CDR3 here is CASSISGANEKLFF. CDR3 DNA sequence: TGTGCCAGCAGTATCTCTGGGGCTAATGAAAAACTGTTTTTT.